These T cell receptor beta chains were read from a single sample in a study of T cell repertoires in cytomegalovirus infection. Their recognized antigens are unknown. TCRdb used MiXCR to reprocess the reads, holding one entry per CDR3 protein. The data show roughly 310,000 distinct CDR3 sequences, about 28% seen once. The sequenced sample was cultured PBMCs, obtained from culture after CMV antigen stimulation. The receptor set was obtained from a human donor in good health (CMV status not recorded). Some clones in this sample may be carry-over from other donors' samples. Both conserved end residues are part of each CDR3. The D gene is left open where the match is weak. Expanded clones are given a class, and other clones once, few, many or no size at all.

>15|TRBV18|TRBJ1-2|NA|few
TGTGCCAGCTCACCACCTCTACAGGGAGGCTATGGCTACACCTTC
CASSPPLQGGYGYTF
>19|TRBV25-1|TRBJ1-6|TRBD1|few
TGTGCCAGCAGTGAATTTGGCTCCTCAGGGGGCTCCTATAATTCACCCCTCCACTTT
CASSEFGSSGGSYNSPLHF
>14|TRBV5-1|TRBJ2-1|NA|NA
TGCGCCAGCAGCCCGGTGGGGGGGCCTAGTGAGCAGTTCTTC
CASSPVGGPSEQFF
>15|TRBV11-2|TRBJ1-2|NA|once
TGTGCCAGCAGCCACCCCCGGAGGGCCAACTATGGCTACACCTTC
CASSHPRRANYGYTF
>14|TRBV4-2|TRBJ2-5|NA|few
TGTGCCAGCAGCCTTTTAGGGGGAGGAGAGACCCAGTACTTC
CASSLLGGGETQYF
>11|TRBV7-2|TRBJ2-1|NA|many
TGTGCCAGCAGCTGGTCCCATGAGCAGTTCTTC
CASSWSHEQFF
>14|TRBV12-3/TRBV12-4|TRBJ2-4|TRBD2|NA
TGTGCCAGCAGTCGCGGGGGGGTCCTAAACATTCAGTACTTC
CASSRGGVLNIQYF
>15|TRBV6-1|TRBJ2-5|TRBD2|few
TGTGCCAGCGGCCTATCTTTCATAGCGGGAGAGACCCAGTACTTC
CASGLSFIAGETQYF
>11|TRBV6-1|TRBJ1-1|NA|NA
TGTGCCAGCAGTGAATTGGTGGTAGCTTTCTTT
CASSELVVAFF
>17|TRBV6-1|TRBJ1-2|NA|few
TGTGCCAGCAGTGAATTTGGGCCAGCTCGTTATAACTATGGCTACACCTTC
CASSEFGPARYNYGYTF
>15|TRBV18|TRBJ1-4|TRBD1|few
TGTGCCAGCTCACGAGCGACAGGGAGTAATGAAAAACTGTTTTTT
CASSRATGSNEKLFF
>13|TRBV7-8|TRBJ2-1|TRBD1|few
TGTGCCAGCAGCTGGGGACAGCGGTACGAGCAGTTCTTC
CASSWGQRYEQFF
>17|TRBV19|TRBJ2-1|TRBD2|NA
TGTGCCAGTAGTCTCGAGCTGTTAGCGGGGGTCTACAATGAGCAGTTCTTC
CASSLELLAGVYNEQFF
>15|TRBV6-1|TRBJ1-2|NA|few
TGTGCCAGCAGTGAAGCCTTGGCAGCCTCCTATGGCTACACCTTC
CASSEALAASYGYTF
>15|TRBV19|TRBJ1-1|NA|NA
TGTGCCAGTAGTATAGGCGGCAGAGTGAACACTGAAGCTTTCTTT
CASSIGGRVNTEAFF
>14|TRBV7-9|TRBJ2-1|TRBD2|NA
TGTGCCAGCAGCAGACTAGCGGGATCGAATGAGCAGTTCTTC
CASSRLAGSNEQFF
>15|TRBV12-3/TRBV12-4|TRBJ2-2|TRBD2|NA
TGTGCCAGCAGTTTAGCGGGAGGGAGGGCCGGGGAGCTGTTTTTT
CASSLAGGRAGELFF
>13|TRBV5-1|TRBJ2-7|NA|many
TGCGCCAGCAGCTTGCGGGTTTCCTACGAGCAGTACTTC
CASSLRVSYEQYF
>12|TRBV7-2|TRBJ2-3|TRBD2|NA
TGTGCCAGCAGCCCGGGAGGGTATACGCAGTATTTT
CASSPGGYTQYF
>17|TRBV5-6|TRBJ2-1|NA|few
TGTGCCAGCAGCTCTACTGGGACTCGAGGCTGGGTCAATGAGCAGTTCTTC
CASSSTGTRGWVNEQFF
>16|TRBV6-5|TRBJ2-1|TRBD2|NA
TGTGCCAGCAGTCCTCGCGCGGGGGATTCCTACAATGAGCAGTTCTTC
CASSPRAGDSYNEQFF
>15|TRBV6-1|TRBJ2-5|NA|many
TGTGCCAGCAGTGAAGCACAGGGGAGGGAGGAGACCCAGTACTTC
CASSEAQGREETQYF
>15|TRBV7-8|TRBJ1-2|TRBD1|many
TGTGCCAGCAGCTCTTGGACAGGGGACGACTATGGCTACACCTTC
CASSSWTGDDYGYTF
>13|TRBV14|TRBJ1-1|NA|few
TGTGCCAGCAGCCAGAGCAAGTACACTGAAGCTTTCTTT
CASSQSKYTEAFF
>15|TRBV19|TRBJ2-1|NA|NA
TGTGCCAGTAGTATCGTCAGGGGGCCTAGCGGAACGCAGTTCTTC
CASSIVRGPSGTQFF
>13|TRBV7-6|TRBJ2-5|NA|NA
TGTGCTAGCAGCTCAACTCGGCAGCAGACCCAGTACTTC
CASSSTRQQTQYF
>15|TRBV7-2|TRBJ2-7|NA|many
TGTGCCAGCAGCTTGTGGCAGGCACAGAACTACGAGCAGTACTTC
CASSLWQAQNYEQYF